This T cell receptor beta chain is from a study of CD8 T cells in Susac syndrome. Looking at the study overall: Within the sequenced group of Susac syndrome patients, five or six showed active disease and 8 or 9 were in remission.

Study-wide results and limits: Acknowledgment was made by the study that its TCR sequencing and HLA analysis involved a relatively small number of individuals.

Notes on this clonotype: Its antigen is unknown.

An input of about 0.5 to 1 ug of RNA was subjected to reverse transcription using random hexamers. Amplification of TCR beta CDR3 across 54 Vbeta and 13 Jbeta was performed with immunoSEQ multiplex PCR. MiXCR, applied by TCRdb to the immunoSEQ multiplex PCR reads, yields one record per CDR3 protein. The sample carries fewer than 90,000 distinct CDR3 sequences, about 94% recorded once. Germline V gene data show CDR1 as DFQATT and CDR2 as SNEGSKA (reference sequence). J was trimmed by 3 bases and V by 1 base; bases with no gene match: 1. CDR3 length equals 13 residues. Sequencing targeted TCR beta in blood CD8+ and CD4+ T cells.

The sequenced material came from CD8+ T cells from PBMCs. The sequence was obtained from a human donor with Susac syndrome. The chain uses TRBV20-1 and TRBJ1-1; 8 nucleotides agree with TRBD1. The CDR3 region is CSARGGQDTEAFF. DNA of the CDR3: TGCAGTGCTAGAGGGGGACAGGACACTGAAGCTTTCTTT.